This T cell receptor beta chain was profiled in a study of blood T cell repertoires in COVID-19. Whole-study context: Material from acute and convalescent COVID-19 was sourced from the United States, Italy and Spain.

Looked up from germline, CDR1 is SGHTA and CDR2 is FQGTGA. The CDR3 is 14 amino acids. V shed 3 bases and J shed 4 bases, with 11 bases lying between them. Generated by immunoSEQ multiplex PCR, the TCRdb table keeps only in-frame clones and is missing some. The sample has under 100,000 clones, about 90% seen once. The chain joins TRBV7-3 to TRBJ2-3, with D possibly TRBD2 on 6 matching bases. Source material: peripheral blood. The TCR originated in a human donor in a cohort sampled during active COVID-19. CDR3 sequence (DNA): TGTGCCAGCAGCTTCGGGACTGGGGCAGATACGCAGTATTTT. It translates to CASSFGTGADTQYF.